This entry describes one TCR beta chain. Antigen unknown. The data were obtained in a study of cytomegalovirus exposure and HLA in healthy donors. Germline lookup yields CDR1 MNHEY and CDR2 SVGAGI. Trimming removed 6 bases from V and 5 bases from J; junction bases left unmatched: 11. The CDR3 spans 15 residues. In the PCR, 60 Vbeta and 13 Jbeta primers were used. Assay used: immunoSEQ multiplex PCR; TCRdb lists only in-frame clones, some missing. The table for this sample gives under 40,000 clones. Study observations and caveats: DRB1 showed the most TCR associations and HLA-C the fewest in a later analysis, as rates varied by HLA locus.

The TCR sequence derives from a woman aged 35 to 49 in good health and CMV-seropositive. The sample was PBMCs. V usage is TRBV6-5 and J usage is TRBJ1-2; TRBD1 matches 8 bases. The CDR3 here is CASRTSTGAVYGYTF. The CDR3 bases are TGTGCCAGCAGGACTTCGACAGGGGCGGTGTATGGCTACACCTTC.